This T cell receptor beta chain was profiled in a study of tumor and adjacent non-tumor tissue in lung cancer (dated by TCRdb to the late 2010s). Background for the entire study: Patients with adenocarcinoma (around 13), squamous cell carcinoma (2) and small cell lung cancer (1) were included in the cohort. A total of fewer than 150 million productive TCRbeta reads were generated by sequencing, corresponding to an average of around 4 million reads per sample. Ages among the roughly 15 patients ranged from about 31 to 85 years, there were roughly ten men and 5 women, and disease was at TNM stage I to III. For each patient, one tumor sample and one normal lung sample were taken, giving roughly 30 paired specimens that underwent TCRbeta CDR3 sequencing. Using bulk TCRbeta repertoires from under 17 lung cancer patients, the study set lung tumor tissue side by side with matched distant non-tumor lung tissue. Results the study describes overall, beyond this receptor: In normal lung, the top 100 clones accounted for a significantly larger cumulative share of the repertoire than in tumor tissue. Peripheral blood was not sequenced, so blood TCRbeta repertoires were not examined in the lung cancer patients of the study. TCR diversity was significantly higher in younger patients, and higher tumor TCR diversity was associated with shorter overall and disease-free survival. Tumor tissue showed significantly greater TCR diversity (inverse Simpson) than normal lung tissue (roughly 430 vs 170, P = 0.0075, Mann-Whitney U test). Only 15 or so patients were included in the cohort, and the need for larger samples and more detailed clinical data was noted by the authors. Neither the sequencing platform nor unique molecular identifiers are named or mentioned anywhere in the methods.

This clonotype registers as medium-sized (0.01 to 0.1%) within its sample. Its antigen specificity is not known. Base qualities were left out, and no much larger clone turns up one base away. Bulk unsorted tissue served as the source for RNA extraction, and RNA quality was assessed using a NanoDrop ND-1000 and an Agilent 2100. Donors were newly diagnosed lung cancer patients admitted for thoracic surgery in China between August and November 2014, without prior chemotherapy. Patients who had received previous radiotherapy or chemotherapy, or who had another concurrent cancer, were excluded from the study. Surgical tissue pieces of about 1-2 cm3 were preserved in RNAlater solution and were kept at -80 degrees C until use. The library was obtained by multiplex PCR. The instrument was an Illumina HiSeq 2500. TCRbeta libraries were constructed through three rounds of nested PCR with primers (Table S4) according to protocols modified from ARM-PCR. PCR products of 200-500 bp were gel-excised and purified with the QIAquick gel extraction kit before sequencing. The original pipeline was this. Reads were cleaned using Trimmomatic, were merged into complete CDR3 sequences using FLASH, and were assigned to V(D)J germline segments using MiTCR. VDJtools was used to compute clonal diversity as the inverse Simpson's index. Productive reads were defined as in-frame sequences without a premature stop codon. TCRdb reran the public reads through fastp at Q25 and MiXCR, keeping productive beta chains. Each record represents a unique CDR3 protein, reported with the most common genes and DNA among its rows. The V and J calls reflect TCRdb's pipeline rather than the authors' work. The sample table shows 100,000 to 150,000 distinct CDR3 sequences, and approximately 66% are seen once. The ten largest account for around 13% of the sample.

At the junction V is shortened by 1 base and J by 11 bases, with 14 bases in between. The germline V gene sets CDR1 to SGHAT and CDR2 to FQNNGV. The CDR3 measures 13 amino acids from cysteine to phenylalanine. Only CDR3 DNA remains: 39 bases, in frame from the first base. The receptor's source is a man under 40 with non-small cell lung cancer. The chain uses TRBV11-2 and TRBJ1-1, and possibly TRBD1, on 5 matching bases. Sequenced input: lung tumor tissue. The CDR3 sequence is CASSLAAGRGAFF. Read as DNA, the sequence is TGTGCCAGCAGCTTAGCGGCAGGACGGGGGGCTTTCTTT.